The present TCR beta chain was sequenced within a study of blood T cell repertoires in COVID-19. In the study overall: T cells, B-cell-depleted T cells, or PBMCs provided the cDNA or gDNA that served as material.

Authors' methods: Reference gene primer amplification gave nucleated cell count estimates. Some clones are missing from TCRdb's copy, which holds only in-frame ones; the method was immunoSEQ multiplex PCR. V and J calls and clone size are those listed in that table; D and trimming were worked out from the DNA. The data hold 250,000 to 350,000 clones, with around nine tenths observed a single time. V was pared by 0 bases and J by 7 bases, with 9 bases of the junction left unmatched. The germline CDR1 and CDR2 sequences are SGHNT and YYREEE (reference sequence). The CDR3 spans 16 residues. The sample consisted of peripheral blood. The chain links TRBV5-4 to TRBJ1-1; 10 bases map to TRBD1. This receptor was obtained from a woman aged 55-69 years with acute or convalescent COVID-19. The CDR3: CASSLGQGADKGEAFF. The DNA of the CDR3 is TGTGCCAGCAGCTTGGGACAGGGGGCTGATAAGGGTGAAGCTTTCTTT.